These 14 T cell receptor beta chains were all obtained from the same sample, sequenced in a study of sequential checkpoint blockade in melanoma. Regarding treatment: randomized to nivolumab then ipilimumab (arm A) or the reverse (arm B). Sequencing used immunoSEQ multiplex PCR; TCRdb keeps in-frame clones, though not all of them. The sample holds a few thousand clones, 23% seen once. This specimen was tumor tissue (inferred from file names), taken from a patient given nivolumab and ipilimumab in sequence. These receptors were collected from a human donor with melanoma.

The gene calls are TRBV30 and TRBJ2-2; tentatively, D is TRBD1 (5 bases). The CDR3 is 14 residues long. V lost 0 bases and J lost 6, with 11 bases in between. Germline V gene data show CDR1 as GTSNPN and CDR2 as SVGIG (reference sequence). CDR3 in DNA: TGTGCCTGGAGTGTCCAGGGTGCTTCCGGGGAGCTGTTTTTT. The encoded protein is CAWSVQGASGELFF.

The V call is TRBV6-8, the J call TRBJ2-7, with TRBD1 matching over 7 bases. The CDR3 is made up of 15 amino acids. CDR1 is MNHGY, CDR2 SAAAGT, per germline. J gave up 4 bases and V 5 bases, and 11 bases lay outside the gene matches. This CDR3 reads CASSDFPGQAYEQYF. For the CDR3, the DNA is TGTGCCAGCAGTGACTTTCCCGGACAGGCGTACGAGCAGTACTTC.

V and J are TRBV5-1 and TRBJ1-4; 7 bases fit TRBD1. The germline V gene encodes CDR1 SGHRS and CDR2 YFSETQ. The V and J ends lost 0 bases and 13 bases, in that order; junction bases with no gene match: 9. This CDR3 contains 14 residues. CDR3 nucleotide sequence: TGCGCCAGCAGCTTGGTGACAGGGCCTGGCCGACTGTTTTTT. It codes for CASSLVTGPGRLFF. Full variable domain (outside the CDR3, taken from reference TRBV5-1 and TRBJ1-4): KAGVTQTPRYLIKTRGQQVTLSCSPISGHRSVSWYQQTPGQGLQFLFEYFSETQRNKGNFPGRFSGRQFSNSRSEMNVSTLELGDSALYLCASSLVTGPGRLFFGSGTQLSVL.

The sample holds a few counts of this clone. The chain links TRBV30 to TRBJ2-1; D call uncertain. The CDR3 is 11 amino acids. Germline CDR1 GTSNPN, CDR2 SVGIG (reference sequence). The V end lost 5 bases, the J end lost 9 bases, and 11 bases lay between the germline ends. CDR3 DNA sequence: TGTGCCTGGGAGTCGATTGGTGAGCAGTTCTTC. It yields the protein CAWESIGEQFF. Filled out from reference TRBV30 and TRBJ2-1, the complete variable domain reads SQTIHQWPATLVQPVGSPLSLECTVEGTSNPNLYWYRQAAGRGLQLLFYSVGIGQISSEVPQNLSASRPQDRQFILSSKKLLLSDSGFYLCAWESIGEQFFGPGTRLTVL.

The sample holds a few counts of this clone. CDR3 residues: CASSVQGHTEAFF. For the CDR3, the DNA is TGTGCCAGCAGCGTACAGGGTCACACTGAAGCTTTCTTT. The chain joins TRBV6-8 to TRBJ1-1; D is perhaps TRBD1 (6 bases). This CDR3 has 13 amino acids. Trimming removed 6 bases from V and 3 bases from J, with 11 bases in between. Per the germline V gene, CDR1 is MNHGY and CDR2 is SAAAGT.

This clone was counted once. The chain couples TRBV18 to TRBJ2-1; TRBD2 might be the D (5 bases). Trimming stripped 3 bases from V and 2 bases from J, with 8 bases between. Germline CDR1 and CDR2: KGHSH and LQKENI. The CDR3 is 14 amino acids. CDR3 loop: CASSPRATYNEQFF. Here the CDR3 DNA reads TGTGCCAGCTCACCGAGGGCAACCTACAATGAGCAGTTCTTC.

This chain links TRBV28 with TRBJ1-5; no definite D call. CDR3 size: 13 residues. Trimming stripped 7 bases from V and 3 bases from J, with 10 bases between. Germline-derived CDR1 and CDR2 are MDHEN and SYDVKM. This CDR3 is CASTPLLNQPQHF. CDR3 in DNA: TGTGCCAGCACCCCCCTGCTCAATCAGCCCCAGCATTTT.

CDR3 residues: CASSQPGTGAYNEQFF. The CDR3 DNA reads as TGCGCCAGCAGTCAACCCGGGACAGGCGCCTACAATGAGCAGTTCTTC. The chain links TRBV5-1 to TRBJ2-1; 8 positions agree with TRBD1. The CDR3 covers 16 residues. Germline trimming cut 5 bases from V and 2 bases from J; bases unmatched to any gene: 9. In germline, CDR1 is SGHRS, CDR2 YFSETQ.

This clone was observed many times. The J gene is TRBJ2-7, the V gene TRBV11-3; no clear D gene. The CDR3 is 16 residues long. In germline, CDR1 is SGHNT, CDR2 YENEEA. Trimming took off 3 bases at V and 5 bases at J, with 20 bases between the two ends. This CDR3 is CASSLVRVFSGDEQYF. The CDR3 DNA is TGTGCCAGCAGCTTGGTGCGTGTGTTTTCTGGTGACGAGCAGTACTTC.

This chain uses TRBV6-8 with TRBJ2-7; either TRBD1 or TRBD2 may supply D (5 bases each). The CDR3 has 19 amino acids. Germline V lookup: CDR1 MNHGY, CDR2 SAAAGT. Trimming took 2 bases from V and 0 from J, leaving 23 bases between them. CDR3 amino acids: CASSYPQGPILFPSYEQYF. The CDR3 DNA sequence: TGTGCCAGCAGTTACCCCCAGGGACCGATTCTTTTCCCCTCCTACGAGCAGTACTTC.

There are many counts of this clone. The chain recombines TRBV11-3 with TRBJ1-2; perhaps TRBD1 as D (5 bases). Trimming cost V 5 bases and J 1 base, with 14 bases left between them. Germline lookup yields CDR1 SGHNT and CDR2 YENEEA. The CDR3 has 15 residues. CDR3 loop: CASSPGQGRNYGYTF. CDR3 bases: TGTGCCAGCAGCCCCGGGCAGGGCCGTAACTATGGCTACACCTTC.

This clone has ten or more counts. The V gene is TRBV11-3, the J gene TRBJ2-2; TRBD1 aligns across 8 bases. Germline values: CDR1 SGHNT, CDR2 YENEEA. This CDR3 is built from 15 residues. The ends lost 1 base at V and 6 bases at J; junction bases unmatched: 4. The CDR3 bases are TGTGCCAGCAGCTTAGTTAACAGGGGGTCCGGGGAGCTGTTTTTT. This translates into CASSLVNRGSGELFF.

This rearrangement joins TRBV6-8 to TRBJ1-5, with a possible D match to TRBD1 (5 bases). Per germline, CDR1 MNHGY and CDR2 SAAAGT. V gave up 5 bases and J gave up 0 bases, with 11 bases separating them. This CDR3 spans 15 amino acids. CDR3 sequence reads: CASSMTVYSNQPQHF. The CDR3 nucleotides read TGTGCCAGCAGTATGACAGTGTATAGCAATCAGCCCCAGCATTTT.

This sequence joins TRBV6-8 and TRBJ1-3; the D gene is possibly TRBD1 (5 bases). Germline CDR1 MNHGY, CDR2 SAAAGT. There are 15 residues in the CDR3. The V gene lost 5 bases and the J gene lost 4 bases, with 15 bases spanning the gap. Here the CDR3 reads CASSGGQGHGNTIYF. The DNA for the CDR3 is TGTGCCAGCAGTGGCGGGCAGGGTCACGGAAACACCATATATTTT.